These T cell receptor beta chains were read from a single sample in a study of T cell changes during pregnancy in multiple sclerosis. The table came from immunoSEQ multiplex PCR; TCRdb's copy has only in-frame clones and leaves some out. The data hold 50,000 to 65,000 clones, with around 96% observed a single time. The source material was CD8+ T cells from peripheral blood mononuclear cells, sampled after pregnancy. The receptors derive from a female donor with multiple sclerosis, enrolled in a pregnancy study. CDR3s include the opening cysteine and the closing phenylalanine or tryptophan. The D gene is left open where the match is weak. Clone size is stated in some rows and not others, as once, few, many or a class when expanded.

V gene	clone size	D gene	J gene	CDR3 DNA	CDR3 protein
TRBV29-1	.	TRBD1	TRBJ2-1	TGCAGCGGCCGGGGCAGGGGGAAGAATGAGCAGTTCTTC	CSGRGRGKNEQFF
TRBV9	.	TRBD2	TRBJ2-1	TGTGCCAGCAGCGTAGTCGAGCGGGGGTACAATGAGCAGTTCTTC	CASSVVERGYNEQFF
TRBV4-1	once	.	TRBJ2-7	TGCGCCAGCAGCCAAGTACACTCCTACGAGCAGTACTTC	CASSQVHSYEQYF
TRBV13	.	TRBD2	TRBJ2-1	TGTGCCAGCAGTTGGGGGGGGGTGACTAGCGGGAGCTTTCCCTACAATGAGCAGTTCTTC	CASSWGGVTSGSFPYNEQFF
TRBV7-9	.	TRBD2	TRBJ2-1	TGTGCCAGCAGCCCATCTAGCGGGAACCGGCCTAGGGCCTACAATGAGCAGTTCTTC	CASSPSSGNRPRAYNEQFF
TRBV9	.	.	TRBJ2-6	TGTGCCAGCAGCGTAGGGGGAGCTGGGGCCAACGTCCTGACTTTC	CASSVGGAGANVLTF
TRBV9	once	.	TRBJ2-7	TGTGCCAGCAGCGGAGTGGACACCGAATACGAGCAGTACTTC	CASSGVDTEYEQYF
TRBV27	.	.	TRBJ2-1	TGTGCCAGCGGTACTCTATTGAGCTCCTACAATGAGCAGTTCTTC	CASGTLLSSYNEQFF
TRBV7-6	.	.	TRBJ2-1	TGTGCCAGCAGCCATCGGGACTCTTCCTACAATGAGCAGTTCTTC	CASSHRDSSYNEQFF
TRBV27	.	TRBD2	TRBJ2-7	TGTGCCAGCAGTTTACAGACTAGCGGTTCCTACGAGCAGTACTTC	CASSLQTSGSYEQYF
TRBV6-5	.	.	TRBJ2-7	TGTGCCAGCAGCCCAGGGGTGTCCTACGAGCAGTACTTC	CASSPGVSYEQYF
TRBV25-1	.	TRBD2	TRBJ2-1	TGTGCCAGCATATTGGCTTCTAGCGGGAAGTTCTCCTACAATGAGCAGTTCTTC	CASILASSGKFSYNEQFF
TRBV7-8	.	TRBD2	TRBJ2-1	TGTGCCAGCAGCTCCCGACTAGCCAATGAGCAGTTCTTC	CASSSRLANEQFF
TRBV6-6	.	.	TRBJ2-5	TGTGCCAGCAGTTACTCGGGGGCGCAGTACTTC	CASSYSGAQYF
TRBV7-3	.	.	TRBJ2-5	TGTGCCAGCAGCTCAGCGTACCAAGAGACCCAGTACTTC	CASSSAYQETQYF
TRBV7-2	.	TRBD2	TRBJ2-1	TGTGCCAGCAGCCTCGTAGGCGGGAGAGACTACAATGAGCAGTTCTTC	CASSLVGGRDYNEQFF
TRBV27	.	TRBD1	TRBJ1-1	TGTGCCAGCAGTCTGACAGGGGCCACTGAAGCTTTCTTT	CASSLTGATEAFF
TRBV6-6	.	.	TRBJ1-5	TGTGCCAGCAGTCCCCAGGGGTTTGATCAGCCCCAGCATTTT	CASSPQGFDQPQHF
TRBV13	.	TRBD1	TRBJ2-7	TGTGCCAGCAGCGACCGGGACAGGGACTACGAGCAGTACTTC	CASSDRDRDYEQYF
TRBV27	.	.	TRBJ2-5	TGTGCCAGCAGTCCCTATTTACCCCAAGAGACCCAGTACTTC	CASSPYLPQETQYF
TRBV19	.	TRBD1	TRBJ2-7	TGTGCCAGTAGTATAGGAGGGGGCCCCTACGAGCAGTACTTC	CASSIGGGPYEQYF
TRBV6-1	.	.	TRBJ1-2	TGTGCCAGCAGTGACAGGGAACCCCTCTATGGCTACACCTTC	CASSDREPLYGYTF
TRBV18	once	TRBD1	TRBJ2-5	TGTGCCAGCTCACGAAGGGACAGTCAGGAGACCCAGTACTTC	CASSRRDSQETQYF
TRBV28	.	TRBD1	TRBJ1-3	TGTGCCAGCAGGCCGACAGGGGGTGGAAACACCATATATTTT	CASRPTGGGNTIYF
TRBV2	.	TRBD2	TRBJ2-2	TGTGCCAGCCTGCGGGAGGGGACCGGGGAGCTGTTTTTT	CASLREGTGELFF
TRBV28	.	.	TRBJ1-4	TGTGCCAGCAGTTTCCCCCCAGGCAATGAAAAACTGTTTTTT	CASSFPPGNEKLFF
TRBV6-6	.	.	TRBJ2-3	TGTGCCAGCCGGAGAAGCACAGATACGCAGTATTTT	CASRRSTDTQYF
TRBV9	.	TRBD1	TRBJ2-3	TGTGCCAGCAGCGTATTGCAGGGGGCCCATCAAGATACGCAGTATTTT	CASSVLQGAHQDTQYF
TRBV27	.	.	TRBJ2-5	TGTGCCAGCAGTTCCCAGGGGCAAGAGACCCAGTACTTC	CASSSQGQETQYF